Given below is one T cell receptor (beta chain) in context. Its antigen is currently unknown. A multiplex PCR was run with 60 Vbeta primers and 13 Jbeta primers. TCRdb keeps only in-frame clones here, not all; method: immunoSEQ multiplex PCR. The table records fewer than 200,000 clones, roughly 87% of them present only once. These data originate in a study of cytomegalovirus exposure and HLA in healthy donors. Overall study findings and caveats: Some segments of the V type, notably TRBV6-2 and TRBV6-3, were excluded as indistinguishable.

The CDR3 extends over 14 amino acids. Germline V gene data show CDR1 as WSHSY and CDR2 as SAAADI. The chain joins TRBV10-2 to TRBJ2-5; TRBD2 matches at 9 bases. The J call may be faulty, since TRBJ2-7 better matches the DNA end. Sample: PBMCs. The TCR was taken from a boy younger than 10 in good health and CMV-seronegative. The CDR3 DNA reads TGCGCCAGCAGTGTCTTAGCGGGAGCCTACGAGCAGTACTTC. Translation gives CASSVLAGAYEQYF.